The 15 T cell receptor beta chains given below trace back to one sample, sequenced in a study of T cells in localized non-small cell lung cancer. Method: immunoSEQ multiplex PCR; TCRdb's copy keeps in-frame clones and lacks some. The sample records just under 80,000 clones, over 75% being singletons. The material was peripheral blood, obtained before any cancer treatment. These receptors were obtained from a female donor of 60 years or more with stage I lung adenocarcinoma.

As DNA, the CDR3 is TGCGCCAGCAGCCAGGGACCGCCGGGGTCGTTCAATCAGCCCCAGCATTTT. Its protein product is CASSQGPPGSFNQPQHF. J is TRBJ1-5 and V is TRBV4-3; TRBD1 is a possible D gene (5 bases). Trimming left V 3 bases short and J 3 bases short, with 18 bases between. The germline V gene encodes CDR1 LGHNA and CDR2 YSLEER. This CDR3 spans 17 amino acids.

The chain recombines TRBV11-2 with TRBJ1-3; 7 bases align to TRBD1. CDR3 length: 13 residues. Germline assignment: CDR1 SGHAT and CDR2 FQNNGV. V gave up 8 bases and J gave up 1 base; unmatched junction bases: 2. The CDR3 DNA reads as TGTGCCAGCCGCAGGGGGTCTGGAAACACCATATATTTT. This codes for CASRRGSGNTIYF.

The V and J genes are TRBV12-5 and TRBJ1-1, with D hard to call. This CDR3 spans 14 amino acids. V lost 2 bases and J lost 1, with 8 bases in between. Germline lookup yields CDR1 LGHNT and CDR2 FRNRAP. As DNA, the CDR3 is TGTGCTAGTGGTTTGCTCCCAGGGAACACTGAAGCTTTCTTT. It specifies CASGLLPGNTEAFF.

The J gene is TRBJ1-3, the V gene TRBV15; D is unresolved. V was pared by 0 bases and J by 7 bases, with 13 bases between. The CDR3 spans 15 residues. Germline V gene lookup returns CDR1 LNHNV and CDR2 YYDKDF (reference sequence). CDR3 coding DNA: TGTGCCACCAGCAGAGACCGCCTACTCGTTAACACCATATATTTT. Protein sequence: CATSRDRLLVNTIYF.

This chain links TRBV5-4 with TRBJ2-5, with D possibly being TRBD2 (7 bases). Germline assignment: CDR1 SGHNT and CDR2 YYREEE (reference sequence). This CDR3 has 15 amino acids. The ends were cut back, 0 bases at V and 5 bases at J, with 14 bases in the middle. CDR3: CASSLAGGAGETQYF. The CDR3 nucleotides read TGTGCCAGCAGCTTGGCGGGGGGCGCCGGGGAGACCCAGTACTTC.

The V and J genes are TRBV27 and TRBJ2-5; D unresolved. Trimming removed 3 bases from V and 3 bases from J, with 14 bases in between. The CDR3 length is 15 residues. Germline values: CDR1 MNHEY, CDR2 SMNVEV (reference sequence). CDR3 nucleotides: TGTGCCAGCAGTTTCCTCTCGTCAGCCGAAGAGACCCAGTACTTC. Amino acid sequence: CASSFLSSAEETQYF.

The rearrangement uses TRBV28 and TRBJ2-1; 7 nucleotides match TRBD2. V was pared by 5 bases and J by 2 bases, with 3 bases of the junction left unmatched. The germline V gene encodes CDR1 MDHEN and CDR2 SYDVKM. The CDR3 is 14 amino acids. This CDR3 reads CASSAGTTYNEQFF. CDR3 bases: TGTGCCAGCAGTGCCGGGACTACCTACAATGAGCAGTTCTTC.

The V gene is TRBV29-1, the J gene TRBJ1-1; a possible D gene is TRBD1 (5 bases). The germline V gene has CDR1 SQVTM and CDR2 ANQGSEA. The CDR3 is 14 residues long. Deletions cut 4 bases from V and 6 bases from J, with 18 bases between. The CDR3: CSVGQMTGTAEAFF. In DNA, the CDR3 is TGCAGCGTTGGACAAATGACCGGGACGGCTGAAGCTTTCTTT.

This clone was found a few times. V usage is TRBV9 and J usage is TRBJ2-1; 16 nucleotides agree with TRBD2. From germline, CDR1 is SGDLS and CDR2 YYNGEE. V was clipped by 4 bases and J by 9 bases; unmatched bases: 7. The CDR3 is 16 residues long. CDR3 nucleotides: TGTGCCAGCAGCTTCGGGACTAGCGGGAGGGCCCGTGAGCAGTTCTTC. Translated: CASSFGTSGRAREQFF.

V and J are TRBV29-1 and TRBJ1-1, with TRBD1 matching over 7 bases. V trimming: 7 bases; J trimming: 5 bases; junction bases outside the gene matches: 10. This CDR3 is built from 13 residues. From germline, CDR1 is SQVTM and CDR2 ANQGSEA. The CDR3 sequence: CSAEKGAWTEAFF. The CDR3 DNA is TGCAGCGCCGAGAAGGGGGCATGGACTGAAGCTTTCTTT.

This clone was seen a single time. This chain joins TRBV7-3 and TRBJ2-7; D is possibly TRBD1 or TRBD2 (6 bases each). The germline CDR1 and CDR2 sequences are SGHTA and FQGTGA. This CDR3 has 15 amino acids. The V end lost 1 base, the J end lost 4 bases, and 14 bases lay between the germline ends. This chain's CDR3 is CASSLSPGAGYEQYF. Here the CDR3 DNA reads TGTGCCAGCAGCTTAAGTCCGGGGGCGGGGTACGAGCAGTACTTC.

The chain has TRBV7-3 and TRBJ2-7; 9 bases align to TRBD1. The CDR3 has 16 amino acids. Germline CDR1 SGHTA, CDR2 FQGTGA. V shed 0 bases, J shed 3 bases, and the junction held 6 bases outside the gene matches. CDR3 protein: CASSLTSGTGIYEQYF. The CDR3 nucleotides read TGTGCCAGCAGCTTAACTTCCGGGACAGGGATCTACGAGCAGTACTTC.

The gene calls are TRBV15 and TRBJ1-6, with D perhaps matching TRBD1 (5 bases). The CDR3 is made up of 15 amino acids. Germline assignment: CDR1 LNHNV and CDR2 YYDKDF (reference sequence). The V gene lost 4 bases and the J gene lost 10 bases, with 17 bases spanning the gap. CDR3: CATSTSAGSRSPLHF. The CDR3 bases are TGTGCCACCAGCACGTCGGCAGGGAGTCGCTCACCCCTCCACTTT.

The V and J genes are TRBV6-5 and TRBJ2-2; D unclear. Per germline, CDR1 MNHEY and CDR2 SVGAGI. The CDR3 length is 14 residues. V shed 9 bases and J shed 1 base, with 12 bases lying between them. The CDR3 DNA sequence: TGTGCCAGTTGCCGGGCCTTGAACACCGGGGAGCTGTTTTTT. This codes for CASCRALNTGELFF.

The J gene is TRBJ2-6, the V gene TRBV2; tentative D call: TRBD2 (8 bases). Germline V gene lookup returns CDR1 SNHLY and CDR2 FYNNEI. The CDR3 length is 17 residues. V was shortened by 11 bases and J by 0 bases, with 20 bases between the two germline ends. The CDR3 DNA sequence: TGTGCCGTCTTCGGGAGGGGGCGCGGCTCTGGGGCCAACGTCCTGACTTTC. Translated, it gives CAVFGRGRGSGANVLTF.